The 14 T cell receptor beta chains in this list originate from one sample, sequenced in a study of blood T cell repertoires in COVID-19. Some clones are missing from TCRdb's copy, which holds only in-frame ones; the method was immunoSEQ multiplex PCR. Here the sample spans about half a million clones, approximately 85% being singletons. Sequences were obtained from peripheral blood. These receptor sequences come from a human donor in a cohort sampled during active COVID-19.

A single count supports this clone. The V call is TRBV5-1, the J call TRBJ2-1, with 16 nucleotides matching TRBD2. The CDR3 is 21 residues long. CDR1 SGHRS and CDR2 YFSETQ come from the germline V gene. With V trimmed by 5 bases and J by 1 base, 15 bases remained unmatched. CDR3 nucleotides: TGCGCCAGCAGTACGGGGACTAGCGGGAGGGCCTCGGTCATATCCTACAATGAGCAGTTCTTC. Amino acids: CASSTGTSGRASVISYNEQFF.

V usage is TRBV5-4 and J usage is TRBJ1-6; the match to TRBD1 covers 10 bases. The V segment lost 4 bases and the J segment 7 bases; nucleotides outside the gene matches: 8. The germline V gene has CDR1 SGHNT and CDR2 YYREEE (reference sequence). CDR3 size: 16 residues. CDR3 sequence reads: CASSTDRGLGNSPLHF. DNA of the CDR3: TGTGCCAGCAGCACCGACAGGGGGCTCGGGAATTCACCCCTCCACTTT. The whole variable domain, remainder taken from reference TRBV5-4 and TRBJ1-6, is ETGVTQSPTHLIKTRGQQVTLRCSSQSGHNTVSWYQQALGQGPQFIFQYYREEENGRGNFPPRFSGLQFPNYSSELNVNALELDDSALYLCASSTDRGLGNSPLHFGNGTRLTVT.

The V and J genes are TRBV5-1 and TRBJ1-1; TRBD1 might be the D (6 bases). CDR1 is SGHRS and CDR2 is YFSETQ in the germline V gene. The V end was cut by 4 bases, the J end by 5 bases, with 12 bases between. The length of the CDR3 is 13 residues. CDR3 nucleotides: TGCGCCAGCAGCCCGGGGGGCGGAACTGAAGCTTTCTTT. It codes for CASSPGGGTEAFF. Complete variable domain (other parts from reference TRBV5-1 and TRBJ1-1): KAGVTQTPRYLIKTRGQQVTLSCSPISGHRSVSWYQQTPGQGLQFLFEYFSETQRNKGNFPGRFSGRQFSNSRSEMNVSTLELGDSALYLCASSPGGGTEAFFGQGTRLTVV.

V is TRBV12-5 and J is TRBJ2-3; 8 bases map to TRBD2. This CDR3 contains 12 residues. J was trimmed by 2 bases and V by 10 bases; bases with no gene match: 2. In germline, CDR1 is LGHNT, CDR2 FRNRAP. The CDR3 sequence: CANSGDTDTQYF. The DNA for the CDR3 is TGTGCTAATAGCGGGGACACAGATACGCAGTATTTT.

The gene calls are TRBV29-1 and TRBJ1-2; unclear D gene. V lost 2 bases and J 6 bases, leaving 10 bases between the germline ends. The CDR3 totals 12 residues. From germline, CDR1 is SQVTM and CDR2 ANQGSEA. CDR3 in amino acids: CSVERSRNGYTF. CDR3 coding DNA: TGCAGCGTTGAAAGGAGCAGAAATGGCTACACCTTC.

The chain has TRBV5-1 and TRBJ1-5; the D is unclear. Germline V gene data show CDR1 as SGHRS and CDR2 as YFSETQ. V lost 0 bases to trimming and J lost 7 bases, with 8 bases between them. This CDR3 spans 13 amino acids. The CDR3 loop reads CASSLDWAQPQHF. CDR3 coding DNA: TGCGCCAGCAGCTTGGATTGGGCGCAGCCCCAGCATTTT.

This clone has only one observation. The chain carries TRBV23-1 and TRBJ2-7; TRBD2 is a possible D gene (6 bases). TRBV23-1 is assigned to the ORF class and has an uncertain function. The length of the CDR3 is 18 residues. With 5 bases removed from V and 7 bases from J, the gap between germline ends came to 30 bases. The CDR3 coding sequence is TGCGCCAGCAGTTCTCCCCACAAAAGACACCGCGATGGGGGGGAGCAGTACTTC. Protein product: CASSSPHKRHRDGGEQYF.

V usage is TRBV6-6 and J usage is TRBJ2-3; the D gene is possibly TRBD2 (7 bases). Trimming left V 2 bases short and J 3 bases short, with 12 bases between. Germline V gene data show CDR1 as MNHNY and CDR2 as SVGAGI (reference sequence). CDR3 length: 15 residues. The CDR3: CASSYRRGATDTQYF. In DNA, the CDR3 is TGTGCCAGCAGTTACAGACGGGGGGCTACAGATACGCAGTATTTT.

This chain connects TRBV28 to TRBJ1-2, with a tentative D call TRBD1 (5 bases). Germline-derived CDR1 and CDR2 are MDHEN and SYDVKM. This CDR3 region has 13 residues. The V gene lost 2 bases and the J gene lost 4 bases, with 8 bases spanning the gap. The CDR3 protein is CASSLKGLYGYTF. The CDR3 region has the DNA TGTGCCAGCAGTTTAAAGGGACTCTATGGCTACACCTTC.

Worth noting for this clone: A junction end diverges from the germline sequence, so it may reflect a read error. V usage is TRBV7-7 and J usage is TRBJ2-2, with 9 bases identical to TRBD1. CDR1 and CDR2 (germline): SSHAT, FNYEAQ (reference sequence). This CDR3 comprises 15 residues. The CDR3 DNA follows: TGTGCTAGCAGGCTGGGACAGGGAAACACCGGGGAGCTGTTTTTT. Its translation is CASRLGQGNTGELFF.

A word on this clone: Other DNA sequences within the sample encode an identical CDR3. V usage is TRBV19 and J usage is TRBJ1-2; D is undetermined. Per the germline V gene, CDR1 is LNHDA and CDR2 is SQIVND (reference sequence). There are 14 residues in the CDR3. Trimming shortened V by 1 base and J by 3 bases, and 9 bases separated the two germline ends. CDR3: CASSIVREHYGYTF. The CDR3 DNA is TGTGCCAGTAGTATAGTCCGGGAACACTATGGCTACACCTTC.

This clone has only a few counts. The V and J genes are TRBV25-1 and TRBJ2-5; the match to TRBD2 covers 8 bases. The CDR3 runs 16 residues. Germline lookup yields CDR1 MGHDK and CDR2 SYGVNS. V dropped 0 bases and J dropped 1; count of bases not matched to a gene: 4. The CDR3 sequence: CASSEYLAGFQETQYF. In DNA form, the CDR3 reads TGTGCCAGCAGTGAATACCTAGCGGGCTTCCAAGAGACCCAGTACTTC.

The chain carries TRBV27 and TRBJ1-2; 8 bases are shared with TRBD1. This CDR3 is 13 amino acids long. Per germline, CDR1 MNHEY and CDR2 SMNVEV (reference sequence). The V and J ends lost 2 bases and 10 bases, in that order; junction bases with no gene match: 6. CDR3 protein: CASSLRSQGAYTF. The CDR3 nucleotides read TGTGCCAGCAGTTTAAGGTCCCAGGGGGCCTACACCTTC.

The chain carries TRBV30 and TRBJ1-4; TRBD1 is a possible D gene (5 bases). CDR1 GTSNPN and CDR2 SVGIG come from the germline V gene (reference sequence). The CDR3 runs 14 residues. Trimming removed 2 bases at V and 6 bases at J, with 13 bases between. The CDR3 DNA reads as TGTGCCTGGAGTCCAGGGCGAAGTCATGAAAAACTGTTTTTT. Translation: CAWSPGRSHEKLFF.